This T cell receptor beta chain was sequenced in a study of CD8 T cells in Susac syndrome. Looked up from germline, CDR1 is LGHDT and CDR2 is YNNKEL (reference sequence). V was shortened by 3 bases and J by 4 bases, with 13 bases between the two germline ends. CDR3 length equals 15 residues. Random hexamers were used to reverse transcribe roughly 0.45 to 1 ug of RNA. TCRdb called the immunoSEQ multiplex PCR reads again in MiXCR, with one record for every CDR3 protein. This table has over 150,000 distinct CDR3 sequences, over 85% appearing once. The V call is TRBV3-1, the J call TRBJ2-1; D possibly corresponds to TRBD2 (6 bases). The material sequenced was CD4+ T cells from PBMCs. The source is a human donor with multiple sclerosis. The CDR3 DNA is TGTGCCAGCAGCCAGGCGGGACCAAGTTACAATGAGCAGTTCTTC. This codes for CASSQAGPSYNEQFF.